These 27 T cell receptor beta chains share one sample of origin, sequenced in a study of blood T cells in healthy people across ages. Sample-barcoded 5' priming and a J-beta primer mix drove a second PCR of roughly 6 to 12 cycles. TCRdb called the 5' RACE reads again in MiXCR, with one record for every CDR3 protein. Here the sample spans more than 1,400,000 distinct CDR3 sequences, around 42% being singletons. The source material was blood. All receptors come from a woman aged 18-30 years in good health.

This chain links TRBV6-5 with TRBJ2-4; 7 nucleotides align to TRBD1. Gene TRBJ2-7 matches the end of the DNA better, so the J call may be wrong. The length of the CDR3 is 16 residues. Germline CDR1 reads MNHEY; CDR2 reads SVGAGI. The CDR3 DNA sequence: TGTGCCAGCAGTTACACCGAGGGGGCCGGTTTCTACGAGCAGTACTTC. It is translated as CASSYTEGAGFYEQYF.

A few counts support this clonotype. The rearrangement uses TRBV5-1 and TRBJ2-3; 11 nucleotides align to TRBD2. The CDR3 covers 16 residues. Germline V gene lookup returns CDR1 SGHRS and CDR2 YFSETQ. Trimming removed 3 bases from V and 2 bases from J; junction bases left unmatched: 5. The CDR3 protein is CASSSTSGGHTDTQYF. The CDR3 DNA reads as TGCGCCAGCAGCTCCACTAGCGGGGGACACACAGATACGCAGTATTTT. Complete variable domain (other parts from reference TRBV5-1 and TRBJ2-3): KAGVTQTPRYLIKTRGQQVTLSCSPISGHRSVSWYQQTPGQGLQFLFEYFSETQRNKGNFPGRFSGRQFSNSRSEMNVSTLELGDSALYLCASSSTSGGHTDTQYFGPGTRLTVL.

The gene calls are TRBV18 and TRBJ1-4; D is possibly TRBD1 (6 bases). From germline, CDR1 is KGHSH and CDR2 LQKENI. This CDR3 spans 17 amino acids. Trimming took 1 base from V and 4 from J, leaving 16 bases between them. CDR3 residues: CASSPRSQGIGNEKLFF. CDR3 DNA: TGTGCCAGCTCACCACGTTCCCAGGGGATCGGTAATGAAAAACTGTTTTTT.

V gene TRBV6-6 combines with J gene TRBJ1-4, with D uncertain. The CDR3 has 13 amino acids. Between the trimmed V and J ends, which lost 7 bases and 6 bases, there was a span of 12 bases. CDR1 and CDR2 from the germline V gene are MNHNY and SVGAGI (reference sequence). The CDR3 DNA reads TGTGCCAGCAAGGAGGGAGGAGATGAAAAACTGTTTTTT. This codes for CASKEGGDEKLFF.

This chain connects TRBV27 to TRBJ2-1, with 7 bases lining up with TRBD1. V lost 7 bases, J lost 3 bases, and 9 bases stayed unmatched. The CDR3 spans 15 residues. In germline, CDR1 is MNHEY, CDR2 SMNVEV (reference sequence). In DNA, the CDR3 is TGTGCCAGCACCCCTGCAGGGGGTCTCTACAATGAGCAGTTCTTC. It is translated as CASTPAGGLYNEQFF.

The J gene is TRBJ2-7, the V gene TRBV24-1; 7 bases fit TRBD2. With 2 bases clipped from V and 1 base from J, the junction kept 7 bases outside the gene matches. The germline CDR1 and CDR2 sequences are KGHDR and SFDVKD. The CDR3 consists of 16 residues. This chain's CDR3 is CATSDWLGLPSYEQYF. Written as DNA, the CDR3 is TGTGCCACCAGTGATTGGTTGGGACTACCTTCCTACGAGCAGTACTTC.

The chain employs TRBV20-1 and TRBJ2-1, with D possibly TRBD2 on 5 matching bases. V lost 6 bases, J lost 6 bases, and 9 bases lay in between. The CDR3 sequence is 11 residues long. Germline V CDR1 and CDR2: DFQATT, SNEGSKA (reference sequence). CDR3 in amino acids: CSATSSNEQFF. CDR3 nucleotides: TGCAGTGCCACTAGTTCCAATGAGCAGTTCTTC.

This clonotype has more than one count but fewer than ten. This rearrangement joins TRBV5-1 to TRBJ2-7; the match to TRBD1 covers 8 bases. CDR1 and CDR2 (germline): SGHRS, YFSETQ. The CDR3 is 14 amino acids. V lost 6 bases and J lost 0; bases outside the gene matches: 5. CDR3 nucleotides: TGCGCCAGCAAGGGGACAGGCAGCTCCTACGAGCAGTACTTC. Translation: CASKGTGSSYEQYF.

CDR3 coding DNA: TGTGCCAGCAGCCCATGGGGACAGGGTACAGATACGCAGTATTTT. It codes for CASSPWGQGTDTQYF. The rearrangement uses TRBV7-9 and TRBJ2-3; 9 bases match TRBD1. The CDR3 sequence is 15 residues long. Trimming removed 5 bases from V and 3 bases from J; junction bases left unmatched: 6. Germline V lookup: CDR1 SEHNR, CDR2 FQNEAQ (reference sequence).

This chain connects TRBV24-1 to TRBJ2-1; no definite D call. Germline CDR1 KGHDR, CDR2 SFDVKD. The ends were cut back, 5 bases at V and 7 bases at J, with 17 bases in the middle. There are 15 residues in the CDR3. CDR3 DNA: TGTGCCACCAGTGCCAGTCGCCTGTCTGGGAATGAGCAGTTCTTC. Translating gives CATSASRLSGNEQFF.

This clonotype was recorded a few times. This chain joins TRBV20-1 and TRBJ2-3; 9 positions agree with TRBD2. Germline lookup yields CDR1 DFQATT and CDR2 SNEGSKA (reference sequence). V lost 4 bases to trimming and J lost 1 base; unmatched junction nucleotides: 12. The CDR3 extends over 17 amino acids. CDR3 region: CSAKDILAGSRTDTQYF. The DNA of the CDR3 is TGCAGTGCTAAAGACATTCTAGCGGGGTCCCGCACAGATACGCAGTATTTT.

This chain links TRBV11-2 with TRBJ1-6, with 8 positions matching TRBD1. Germline CDR1 SGHAT, CDR2 FQNNGV. J lost 13 bases, V lost 8 bases, and 34 bases had no gene match. CDR3 length: 21 residues. The CDR3 reads CASEQRQGAYSGPLASRPLHF. The CDR3 nucleotides are TGTGCCAGCGAACAACGGCAGGGGGCCTATTCCGGACCCCTGGCATCTCGTCCCCTCCACTTT.

The chain couples TRBV29-1 to TRBJ1-1, with 9 bases identical to TRBD1. CDR1 is SQVTM, CDR2 ANQGSEA, per germline. V trimming: 3 bases; J trimming: 3 bases; junction bases outside the gene matches: 11. The CDR3 has 16 residues. The CDR3 sequence: CSVDLGTGTTYTEAFF. In nucleotides, the CDR3 is TGCAGCGTTGATCTGGGGACAGGGACCACTTACACTGAAGCTTTCTTT.

The chain recombines TRBV20-1 with TRBJ2-1; D is undetermined. Trimming stripped 8 bases from V and 6 bases from J, with 20 bases between. The CDR3 spans 14 residues. CDR1 and CDR2 from the germline V gene are DFQATT and SNEGSKA (reference sequence). The CDR3: CSITLRGPFNEQFF. The DNA for the CDR3 is TGCAGTATAACACTCAGAGGACCTTTCAATGAGCAGTTCTTC.

V usage is TRBV20-1 and J usage is TRBJ2-3, with D possibly TRBD1 on 6 matching bases. Trimming cost V 0 bases and J 4 bases, with 14 bases left between them. Germline loops: CDR1 DFQATT, CDR2 SNEGSKA (reference sequence). The CDR3 is 15 residues long. The CDR3 reads CSARELGRGADTQYF. The CDR3, as DNA: TGCAGTGCTAGAGAGTTGGGCAGGGGAGCAGATACGCAGTATTTT.

The rearrangement links TRBV20-1 to TRBJ1-2, with D uncertain. In germline, CDR1 is DFQATT, CDR2 SNEGSKA (reference sequence). This CDR3 region has 14 residues. Trimming pared 3 bases from V and 4 bases from J, leaving 15 bases between. The DNA of the CDR3 is TGCAGTGCTAGGGACCGAAAGGCAGGCTATGGCTACACCTTC. Protein: CSARDRKAGYGYTF.

The chain uses TRBV5-1 and TRBJ1-5, with no clear D. Between the trimmed V and J ends, which lost 0 bases and 8 bases, there was a span of 9 bases. Germline-derived CDR1 and CDR2 are SGHRS and YFSETQ. The CDR3 has 13 residues. As DNA, the CDR3 is TGCGCCAGCAGCTTGGACAGCTTGGAGCCCCAGCATTTT. Translated: CASSLDSLEPQHF.

This clonotype was detected only once. The rearrangement uses TRBV5-1 and TRBJ2-1; D is unclear. Germline values: CDR1 SGHRS, CDR2 YFSETQ. The CDR3 covers 11 residues. Trimming took 5 bases from V and 7 from J, leaving 7 bases between them. CDR3 sequence: CASSKKNEQFF. DNA of the CDR3: TGCGCCAGCAGTAAGAAAAATGAGCAGTTCTTC.

The rearrangement joins TRBV12-3 or TRBV12-4 to TRBJ2-3, with a weak D call TRBD2 (6 bases). With 9 bases removed from V and 1 base from J, the gap between germline ends came to 17 bases. CDR3 size: 15 residues. The CDR3 here is CASAPRVAGTDTQYF. Written as DNA, the CDR3 is TGTGCCAGTGCCCCCAGGGTAGCGGGCACAGATACGCAGTATTTT.

The rearrangement links TRBV7-2 to TRBJ2-3; maybe TRBD2 (6 bases). This CDR3 has 18 amino acids. Trimming took off 1 base at V and 3 bases at J, with 20 bases between the two ends. The germline V gene has CDR1 SGHTA and CDR2 FQGNSA. CDR3 loop: CASSLGGTWGSGTDTQYF. CDR3 nucleotide sequence: TGTGCCAGCAGCTTAGGGGGGACTTGGGGGAGTGGTACAGATACGCAGTATTTT.

The V and J genes are TRBV6-6 and TRBJ1-2, with D hard to call. Trimming took 6 bases from V and 3 from J, leaving 17 bases between them. Germline V gene sequence: CDR1 MNHNY, CDR2 SVGAGI (reference sequence). The CDR3 extends over 15 amino acids. CDR3 sequence reads: CASSPAVPRDYGYTF. Here the CDR3 DNA reads TGTGCCAGCAGCCCCGCTGTCCCGAGAGACTATGGCTACACCTTC.

Comments on this clonotype: At one of its ends the junction is not consistent with the germline gene, which may arise from a read error. The CDR3 loop reads CASSQEGQGQGTQSF. CDR3 DNA: TGTGCCAGCAGCCAAGAAGGCCAGGGACAGGGGACCCAGTCCTTC. The chain joins TRBV4-2 to TRBJ2-5; 10 nucleotides match TRBD1. Germline loops: CDR1 LGHNA, CDR2 YNFKEQ. The CDR3 sequence is 15 residues long.

This clonotype turned up a few times. V and J are TRBV2 and TRBJ2-7; the D gene is possibly TRBD1 (6 bases). Trimming left V 6 bases short and J 1 base short, with 10 bases between. The CDR3 contains 13 residues. CDR1 is SNHLY, CDR2 FYNNEI, per germline. The chain's CDR3 is CASRRTVSYEQYF. CDR3 nucleotide sequence: TGTGCCAGCAGACGGACAGTTTCCTACGAGCAGTACTTC. The variable domain in full, with the rest retrieved from reference TRBV2 and TRBJ2-7, is EPEVTQTPSHQVTQMGQEVILRCVPISNHLYFYWYRQILGQKVEFLVSFYNNEISEKSEIFDDQFSVERPDGSNFTLKIRSTKLEDSAMYFCASRRTVSYEQYFGPGTRLTVT.

This sequence joins TRBV14 and TRBJ2-5, with 9 bases identical to TRBD1. The J call is in doubt because the DNA end fits TRBJ2-7 better. From germline, CDR1 is SGHDN and CDR2 FVKESK. The CDR3 sequence is 16 residues long. The CDR3 is CASSPAWDRDSYEQYF. CDR3 DNA sequence: TGTGCCAGCAGCCCAGCCTGGGACAGGGACTCCTACGAGCAGTACTTC.

The chain joins TRBV21-1 to TRBJ1-1; no check of the table's D call, TRBD1, against the DNA was made. TRBV21-1 is classified as a pseudogene. The CDR3 consists of 20 residues. CDR3 sequence (DNA): TGTGCCAGCAGCAAAGTGGGTTGTCAAGGACAGGCCGATTATAGGACTGAAGCTTTCTTT. Residues: CASSKVGCQGQADYRTEAFF.

The chain uses TRBV7-2 and TRBJ2-2; 10 bases map to TRBD2. Trimming removed 4 bases from V and 2 bases from J; junction bases left unmatched: 7. Germline V CDR1 and CDR2: SGHTA, FQGNSA. The length of the CDR3 is 17 residues. This CDR3 is CASSSVLAGTNTGELFF. CDR3 DNA: TGTGCCAGCAGCTCCGTACTAGCGGGGACCAACACCGGGGAGCTGTTTTTT.

The chain couples TRBV9 to TRBJ2-1; 7 bases line up with TRBD1. V lost 4 bases to trimming and J lost 6 bases; unmatched junction nucleotides: 4. CDR3 length: 13 residues. The germline V gene encodes CDR1 SGDLS and CDR2 YYNGEE. The CDR3: CASSTGVVNEQFF. The CDR3 DNA follows: TGTGCCAGCAGCACAGGGGTTGTCAATGAGCAGTTCTTC.